The present T cell receptor (beta chain) was sequenced within a study of early T cells in non-severe SARS-CoV-2 infection. Study at large: Sequenced material consisted of bulk RNA (from unsorted whole blood), and chains were unpaired.

This clonotype was counted ten times or more. Its antigen remains unidentified. Study-level findings and limits: VDJdb matching, biased toward anti-spike CD8 responses, missed private and CD4 specificities.

Each cDNA molecule carried a unique molecular identifier. Each CDR3 protein gets one entry after TCRdb re-called the 5' RACE reads with MiXCR. The sample lists 25,000 to 35,000 distinct CDR3 sequences, about 6% occurring once. The TCR sequence derives from an adult who was a healthcare worker with PCR-confirmed SARS-CoV-2 infection or an uninfected control (not recorded which). The specimen sequenced was whole blood.

The CDR3 DNA follows: TGTGCCAGCAGCTTGAGGCTAGCGGACAATGAGCAGTTCTTC. Protein: CASSLRLADNEQFF. The chain is built from TRBV5-6 and TRBJ2-1, with 7 nucleotides matching TRBD2. The CDR3 is made up of 14 amino acids. V lost 1 base, J lost 5 bases, and 3 bases stayed unmatched. Germline V gene lookup returns CDR1 SGHDT and CDR2 YYEEEE. Based on the CDR3 plus reference TRBV5-6 and TRBJ2-1, the full variable domain is DAGVTQSPTHLIKTRGQQVTLRCSPKSGHDTVSWYQQALGQGPQFIFQYYEEEERQRGNFPDRFSGHQFPNYSSELNVNALLLGDSALYLCASSLRLADNEQFFGPGTRLTVL.